Listed here are 28 T cell receptor beta chains from one sample, sequenced in a study of PD-1 blockade in classical Hodgkin lymphoma. Here immunoSEQ multiplex PCR was the method, and the copy in TCRdb shows in-frame clones only, minus some. Of approximately 20,000 clones listed, about 77% are singletons. The time point is: cycle 4 day 1 (C4D1), after five to seven weeks of nivolumab. Every patient was affected by relapse after autologous stem cell transplantation, while exposure to brentuximab vedotin was not uniform. The sample consisted of peripheral blood mononuclear cells (PBMCs), taken before the fourth cycle of nivolumab. The receptors derive from a human donor with classical Hodgkin lymphoma.

The chain is built from TRBV21-1 and TRBJ1-3. TRBV21-1 is given as a pseudogene. This CDR3 spans 21 amino acids. The CDR3 is CASSNPWLPGKVGSSGNTIYF. The CDR3 region has the DNA TGTGCCAGCAGCAACCCATGGCTGCCCGGCAAAGTAGGGAGCTCTGGAAACACCATATATTTT.

The chain employs TRBV5-1 and TRBJ2-2; 12 nucleotides align to TRBD2. The CDR3 runs to 16 residues. Germline assignment: CDR1 SGHRS and CDR2 YFSETQ. Trimming cost V 7 bases and J 2 bases; bases outside gene matches: 6. CDR3 nucleotides: TGCGCCAGCGGGGGACTAGCGGGTGAAAACACCGGGGAGCTGTTTTTT. Translating gives CASGGLAGENTGELFF.

The CDR3 loop reads CASSYGGSSYNEQFF. DNA of the CDR3: TGTGCCAGCAGTTACGGAGGGAGCTCCTACAATGAGCAGTTCTTC. The chain employs TRBV6-5 and TRBJ2-1; perhaps TRBD2 as D (6 bases). The V and J ends lost 2 bases and 0 bases respectively, with 8 bases between them. CDR1 MNHEY and CDR2 SVGAGI come from the germline V gene. The CDR3 contains 15 residues.

This sequence joins TRBV9 and TRBJ2-3; either TRBD1 or TRBD2 may supply D (6 bases each). V lost 1 base and J lost 7, with 16 bases in between. This CDR3 is built from 15 residues. Per the germline V gene, CDR1 is SGDLS and CDR2 is YYNGEE. This CDR3 reads CASSVLAEGVHTQYF. The CDR3 DNA reads TGTGCCAGCAGCGTATTGGCGGAGGGGGTTCATACGCAGTATTTT.

The chain combines TRBV7-2 with TRBJ2-7; 9 bases map to TRBD2. There are 17 residues in the CDR3. CDR1 is SGHTA and CDR2 is FQGNSA in the germline V gene. V shed 0 bases, J shed 2 bases, and the junction held 8 bases outside the gene matches. The CDR3 region has the DNA TGTGCCAGCAGCTTAGCGGCTAGCGGGGCCGCGACCTACGAGCAGTACTTC. This translates into CASSLAASGAATYEQYF.

The V call is TRBV7-8, the J call TRBJ2-2, with D perhaps matching TRBD1 or TRBD2 (5 bases each). CDR1 is SGHVS and CDR2 is FQNEAQ in the germline V gene. This CDR3 region has 14 residues. V was pared by 0 bases and J by 4 bases, with 6 bases between. CDR3 nucleotide sequence: TGTGCCAGCAGCTTAGCTGGGGGCACCGGGGAGCTGTTTTTT. Its translation: CASSLAGGTGELFF.

This clone was observed once. V usage is TRBV18 and J usage is TRBJ1-1, with 11 bases lining up with TRBD1. The CDR3 sequence is 16 residues long. After removal of 2 bases from V and 5 bases from J, the junction contained 7 bases not matched to a gene. Germline CDR1 KGHSH, CDR2 LQKENI. This CDR3 is CASSPTVGTGGTEAFF. CDR3 bases: TGTGCCAGCTCACCAACCGTCGGGACAGGGGGAACTGAAGCTTTCTTT.

The rearrangement uses TRBV7-3 and TRBJ2-2, with a weak D call TRBD2 (6 bases). Trimming removed 1 base at V and 0 bases at J, with 9 bases between. CDR3 length equals 16 residues. From germline, CDR1 is SGHTA and CDR2 FQGTGA. In nucleotides, the CDR3 is TGTGCCAGCAGCTTAAGTGGGAGGACGAACACCGGGGAGCTGTTTTTT. This translates into CASSLSGRTNTGELFF.

V gene TRBV19 combines with J gene TRBJ1-1; the D gene is possibly TRBD1 (6 bases). V dropped 3 bases and J dropped 1 base, with 15 bases sitting between them. Germline values: CDR1 LNHDA, CDR2 SQIVND (reference sequence). The CDR3 runs 16 residues. In nucleotides, the CDR3 is TGTGCCAGTAGTATGATGGGGACACCGCAGAACACTGAAGCTTTCTTT. This encodes CASSMMGTPQNTEAFF.

This clone is medium-sized within its sample. V usage is TRBV2 and J usage is TRBJ1-1, with a weak D call TRBD1 (6 bases). The CDR3 consists of 13 residues. Trimming shortened V by 3 bases and J by 5 bases, and 10 bases separated the two germline ends. Germline values: CDR1 SNHLY, CDR2 FYNNEI. The chain's CDR3 is CASSDRGGTEAFF. The CDR3, as DNA: TGTGCCAGCAGTGACAGAGGGGGGACTGAAGCTTTCTTT. The full variable domain, with the rest looked up from reference TRBV2 and TRBJ1-1, is EPEVTQTPSHQVTQMGQEVILRCVPISNHLYFYWYRQILGQKVEFLVSFYNNEISEKSEIFDDQFSVERPDGSNFTLKIRSTKLEDSAMYFCASSDRGGTEAFFGQGTRLTVV.

This clone was picked up one time. The rearrangement uses TRBV28 and TRBJ1-6, with a weak D call TRBD1 (5 bases). Germline CDR1 and CDR2: MDHEN and SYDVKM. V gave up 7 bases and J gave up 7 bases, with 8 bases separating them. The CDR3 consists of 12 residues. The CDR3 here is CASMGVNSPLHF. DNA of the CDR3: TGTGCCAGCATGGGGGTAAATTCACCCCTCCACTTT.

This chain links TRBV9 with TRBJ2-6; D remains unclear. From germline, CDR1 is SGDLS and CDR2 YYNGEE. This CDR3 is 17 amino acids long. The ends were cut back, 0 bases at V and 0 bases at J, with 10 bases in the middle. The CDR3 loop is CASSVEVDSSGANVLTF. The DNA of the CDR3 is TGTGCCAGCAGCGTAGAGGTGGATAGCTCTGGGGCCAACGTCCTGACTTTC.

The J gene is TRBJ1-4, the V gene TRBV7-2; D is perhaps TRBD1 (6 bases). Germline CDR1 is SGHTA and CDR2 is FQGNSA. This CDR3 region has 14 residues. The ends were cut back, 1 base at V and 7 bases at J, with 10 bases in the middle. The CDR3 protein is CASSLDRVSEKLFF. The CDR3 DNA reads TGTGCCAGCAGCTTAGACAGGGTTAGTGAAAAACTGTTTTTT.

This clone was counted once. The J gene is TRBJ1-5, the V gene TRBV27, with D tentatively TRBD1 (6 bases). Germline loops: CDR1 MNHEY, CDR2 SMNVEV (reference sequence). The CDR3 consists of 15 residues. The V and J ends lost 3 bases and 1 base respectively, with 10 bases between them. The CDR3 spells CASSLGQGSNQPQHF. The CDR3 nucleotides read TGTGCCAGCAGTTTGGGACAAGGGAGCAATCAGCCCCAGCATTTT.

V and J are TRBV18 and TRBJ1-1, with D possibly being TRBD1 (5 bases). Germline CDR1 KGHSH, CDR2 LQKENI. The CDR3 runs to 14 residues. Trimming took off 6 bases at V and 1 base at J, with 12 bases between the two ends. The CDR3 nucleotides are TGTGCCAGCTCCTTGGTTGGGGGGAACACTGAAGCTTTCTTT. Translation: CASSLVGGNTEAFF.

The J gene is TRBJ1-2, the V gene TRBV28; D unclear. Between the trimmed V and J ends, which lost 5 bases and 4 bases, there was a span of 20 bases. There are 16 residues in the CDR3. From germline, CDR1 is MDHEN and CDR2 SYDVKM. The CDR3 spells CASSPPRQALTYGYTF. The CDR3 DNA is TGTGCCAGCAGTCCCCCCCGGCAGGCGCTTACCTATGGCTACACCTTC.

The V and J genes are TRBV12-5 and TRBJ2-5; TRBD1 matches 10 bases. Germline CDR1 reads LGHNT; CDR2 reads FRNRAP. V shed 2 bases, J shed 5 bases, and the junction held 8 bases outside the gene matches. The length of the CDR3 is 16 residues. CDR3 sequence reads: CASGLRDRGRRETQYF. CDR3 DNA sequence: TGTGCTAGTGGTTTGCGAGACAGGGGGCGCCGGGAGACCCAGTACTTC.

The chain employs TRBV5-1 and TRBJ2-5; 15 nucleotides agree with TRBD2. Germline lookup yields CDR1 SGHRS and CDR2 YFSETQ. V shed 3 bases and J 2 bases; nucleotides not matched to a gene: 8. There are 18 residues in the CDR3. The chain's CDR3 is CASSSGLAGGPLQETQYF. The CDR3 DNA sequence: TGCGCCAGCAGCTCAGGACTAGCGGGGGGGCCGTTGCAAGAGACCCAGTACTTC.

The chain joins TRBV30 to TRBJ2-1, with 7 bases identical to TRBD2. There are 13 residues in the CDR3. The V gene's germline CDR1 is GTSNPN and CDR2 SVGIG (reference sequence). Losses at the gene ends were 4 bases for V and 9 bases for J; bases not matched to a gene: 9. The CDR3 DNA sequence: TGTGCCTGGATAGGGGAGGGCCGGAGTGAGCAGTTCTTC. Translating gives CAWIGEGRSEQFF.

The rearrangement links TRBV27 to TRBJ1-2; 9 nucleotides agree with TRBD1. J was trimmed by 4 bases and V by 1 base; bases with no gene match: 10. Germline V gene data show CDR1 as MNHEY and CDR2 as SMNVEV (reference sequence). CDR3 length: 17 amino acids. The CDR3 DNA follows: TGTGCCAGCAGTTTATTAGCCGGGACAGGGAAGTTCTATGGCTACACCTTC. This encodes CASSLLAGTGKFYGYTF.

As DNA, the CDR3 is TGTGCCAGCAGCGTAGGCCGGGGTCAGCTCGAGCAGTACGTC. It yields the protein CASSVGRGQLEQYV. This chain links TRBV9 with TRBJ2-7, with a weak D call TRBD2 (5 bases). This CDR3 comprises 14 residues. Germline V gene data show CDR1 as SGDLS and CDR2 as YYNGEE. The V end lost 0 bases, the J end lost 6 bases, and 13 bases lay between the germline ends.

This chain's CDR3 is CASSYVGGRAVYEQFF. The CDR3 DNA sequence: TGTGCCAGCAGCTATGTTGGCGGGAGGGCCGTCTATGAGCAGTTCTTC. The gene calls are TRBV7-2 and TRBJ2-1; 9 nucleotides align to TRBD2. Germline CDR1 reads SGHTA; CDR2 reads FQGNSA. The CDR3 is 16 residues long. V lost 4 bases, J lost 8 bases, and 12 bases stayed unmatched.

This chain joins TRBV4-2 and TRBJ1-2; D not resolved. The CDR3 covers 16 residues. Germline assignment: CDR1 LGHNA and CDR2 YNFKEQ. Trimming removed 4 bases from V and 4 bases from J, with 19 bases in between. The CDR3 is CASSPNGRAPIYGYTF. CDR3 nucleotide sequence: TGTGCCAGCAGCCCAAACGGCCGGGCACCAATCTATGGCTACACCTTC.

The chain recombines TRBV7-2 with TRBJ2-2, with D perhaps matching TRBD1 (6 bases). Germline V lookup: CDR1 SGHTA, CDR2 FQGNSA. Trimming removed 3 bases from V and 5 bases from J, with 10 bases in between. The CDR3 contains 14 residues. This CDR3 is CASSFQGLTGELFF. CDR3 DNA sequence: TGTGCCAGCAGCTTCCAGGGGCTAACCGGGGAGCTGTTTTTT.

The chain carries TRBV4-1 and TRBJ1-3, with D unclear. V was cut by 1 base and J by 2 bases, with 12 bases left in between. From germline, CDR1 is MGHRA and CDR2 YSYEKL. This CDR3 is built from 16 residues. This CDR3 reads CASSQVPALPGNTIYF. The CDR3 bases are TGCGCCAGCAGCCAAGTTCCGGCGCTCCCTGGAAACACCATATATTTT.

This chain connects TRBV5-5 to TRBJ2-5; D is uncertain. Germline lookup yields CDR1 SGHKS and CDR2 YYEKEE (reference sequence). The CDR3 spans 16 residues. Trimming cost V 0 bases and J 7 bases, with 19 bases left between them. The CDR3 reads CASSLGGDGSLWTQYF. In nucleotides, the CDR3 is TGTGCCAGCAGCTTGGGGGGTGACGGTTCACTCTGGACCCAGTACTTC.

The rearrangement joins TRBV19 to TRBJ2-5; D possibly corresponds to TRBD2 (5 bases). The CDR3 sequence is 13 residues long. V was cut by 3 bases and J by 7 bases, with 12 bases left in between. CDR1 is LNHDA, CDR2 SQIVND, per germline (reference sequence). The CDR3 DNA is TGTGCCAGTAGTATTTCGGGGATTGGGACCCAGTACTTC. It yields the protein CASSISGIGTQYF.

This chain uses TRBV6-5 with TRBJ1-4; TRBD1 matches at 8 bases. J gave up 8 bases and V 5 bases, and 4 bases lay outside the gene matches. From germline, CDR1 is MNHEY and CDR2 SVGAGI. The CDR3 runs to 13 residues. The DNA of the CDR3 is TGTGCCAGCAGTGACAGGGGAAGGGAAAAACTGTTTTTT. Translated: CASSDRGREKLFF.